Following are 10 T cell receptor beta chains from one sample sequenced in a study of blood T cell repertoires in COVID-19. The protocol was immunoSEQ multiplex PCR, while the TCRdb copy is restricted to in-frame clones and leaves out a portion. The table includes tens of thousands of clones, roughly 82% detected once. The sequencing sample was made of peripheral blood. These receptors were obtained from a woman aged 60-70 years with acute or convalescent COVID-19.

The V call is TRBV19, the J call TRBJ1-5; D is unresolved. Germline V lookup: CDR1 LNHDA, CDR2 SQIVND (reference sequence). CDR3 length: 15 residues. V was cut by 5 bases and J by 4 bases, with 15 bases left in between. CDR3 coding DNA: TGTGCCAGTAGTCGAGCGGCAGGAGTAAATCAGCCCCAGCATTTT. Protein: CASSRAAGVNQPQHF.

V is TRBV2 and J is TRBJ2-3, with D uncertain. CDR3 size: 12 residues. V was clipped by 6 bases and J by 0 bases, with 4 bases between them. CDR1 and CDR2 from the germline V gene are SNHLY and FYNNEI. DNA for the CDR3: TGTGCCAGCAGCCCTAGCACAGATACGCAGTATTTT. This sequence encodes CASSPSTDTQYF.

V and J are TRBV21-1 and TRBJ2-7; TRBD1, the table's D call, lacks a check against the DNA. TRBV21-1 is a documented pseudogene. CDR3 length equals 18 residues. The CDR3 DNA is TGTGCCAGCAGATATATGAGTACCGGGACAGGGGATTCCTACGAGCAGTACTTC. This gives the protein CASRYMSTGTGDSYEQYF.

CDR3 bases: TGTGCCAGTACCCGGGGGGCCGCGTACGAGCAGTACTTC. Protein sequence: CASTRGAAYEQYF. This rearrangement joins TRBV19 to TRBJ2-7, with D perhaps TRBD2 (7 bases). Germline V gene sequence: CDR1 LNHDA, CDR2 SQIVND (reference sequence). CDR3 length: 13 amino acids. Trimming removed 7 bases from V and 4 bases from J, with 14 bases in between.

The chain carries TRBV11-2 and TRBJ1-1; no definite D call. V was clipped by 4 bases and J by 11 bases, with 20 bases between them. Germline CDR1 is SGHAT and CDR2 is FQNNGV. The CDR3 is 14 amino acids. DNA for the CDR3: TGTGCCAGCAGCTCCCCGGTGGTAGGTCCGAGGGCTTTCTTT. Translation gives CASSSPVVGPRAFF.

The V gene is TRBV30, the J gene TRBJ2-7; TRBD2 agrees at 8 bases. Germline V gene data show CDR1 as GTSNPN and CDR2 as SVGIG (reference sequence). J gave up 3 bases and V 0 bases, and 7 bases lay outside the gene matches. The CDR3 totals 15 residues. The CDR3 sequence: CAWSVRSGGNYEQYF. CDR3 nucleotides: TGTGCCTGGAGTGTAAGAAGCGGGGGAAACTACGAGCAGTACTTC.

On this clone: A read error may account for a junction end that differs from germline. The V and J genes are TRBV7-2 and TRBJ2-1; D gene uncertain. The CDR3 runs to 14 residues. The germline gives CDR1 SGHTA, CDR2 FQGNSA. The CDR3 reads CASSFLPSFNEQFF. The CDR3 DNA sequence: TGTGCCAGCAGCTTCCTCCCCTCCTTCAATGAGCAGTTCTTC.

V and J are TRBV2 and TRBJ1-5, with D uncertain. This CDR3 has 13 amino acids. CDR1 and CDR2 (germline): SNHLY, FYNNEI. V was cut by 5 bases and J by 4 bases, with 9 bases left in between. CDR3 protein: CASSPGENQPQHF. As DNA, the CDR3 is TGTGCCAGCAGTCCGGGAGAGAATCAGCCCCAGCATTTT.

This chain uses TRBV11-2 with TRBJ2-6; perhaps TRBD1 as D (6 bases). The CDR3 consists of 16 residues. With 3 bases removed from V and 1 base from J, the gap between germline ends came to 10 bases. Germline V CDR1 and CDR2: SGHAT, FQNNGV. The CDR3 DNA reads TGTGCCAGCAGCTTCGCAGGACAGTCTGGGGCCAACGTCCTGACTTTC. Protein product: CASSFAGQSGANVLTF.

The count of this clone is one. The DNA of the CDR3 is TGTGCCTGGACCGGGACAGGGGATGGCTACACCTTC. It is translated as CAWTGTGDGYTF. V usage is TRBV30 and J usage is TRBJ1-2, with TRBD1 matching 10 bases. After removal of 4 bases from V and 6 bases from J, the junction contained 2 bases not matched to a gene. The germline gives CDR1 GTSNPN, CDR2 SVGIG (reference sequence). The CDR3 has 12 residues.